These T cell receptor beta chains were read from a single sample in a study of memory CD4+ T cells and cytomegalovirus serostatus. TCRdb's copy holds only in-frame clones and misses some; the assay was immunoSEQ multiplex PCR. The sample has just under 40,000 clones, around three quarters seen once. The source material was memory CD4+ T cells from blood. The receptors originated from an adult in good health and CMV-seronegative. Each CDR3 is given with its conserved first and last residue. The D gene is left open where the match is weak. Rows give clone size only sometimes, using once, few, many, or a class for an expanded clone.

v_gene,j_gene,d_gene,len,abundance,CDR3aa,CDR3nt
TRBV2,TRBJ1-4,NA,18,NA,CASSAKGLSPATNEKLFF,TGTGCCAGCAGTGCAAAGGGCCTCTCGCCTGCAACTAATGAAAAACTGTTTTTT
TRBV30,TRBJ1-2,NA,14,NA,CGGLHEDGLLGYTF,TGCGGGGGACTCCATGAAGATGGTCTACTTGGCTACACCTTC
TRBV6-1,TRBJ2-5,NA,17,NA,CASSEMMDTQRQETQYF,TGTGCCAGCAGTGAAATGATGGACACCCAACGCCAAGAGACCCAGTACTTC
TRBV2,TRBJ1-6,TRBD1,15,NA,CASSNGEGQSGSLHF,TGTGCCAGCAGTAACGGAGAGGGACAGTCTGGTTCCCTCCACTTT
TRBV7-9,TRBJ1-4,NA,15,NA,CASSFYRESSEKLFF,TGTGCCAGCAGCTTTTACAGGGAGAGTAGTGAAAAACTGTTTTTT
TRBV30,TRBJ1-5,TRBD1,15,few,CAWSGRDRGNQPQHF,TGTGCCTGGAGTGGCCGGGACAGGGGAAATCAGCCCCAGCATTTT
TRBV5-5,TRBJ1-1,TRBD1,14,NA,CASSTGAANTEAFF,TGTGCCAGCAGTACAGGGGCCGCGAACACTGAAGCTTTCTTT
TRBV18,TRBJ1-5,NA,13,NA,CASSPGINQPQHF,TGTGCCAGCTCACCAGGGATCAATCAGCCCCAGCATTTT
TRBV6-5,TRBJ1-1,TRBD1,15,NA,CASSYRGGWNTEAFF,TGTGCCAGCAGTTACCGAGGGGGCTGGAACACTGAAGCTTTCTTT
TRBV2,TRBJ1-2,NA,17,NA,CASSEALGSGERYGYTF,TGTGCCAGCAGTGAAGCTCTGGGGTCAGGGGAGAGGTATGGCTACACCTTC
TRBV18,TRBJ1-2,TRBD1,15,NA,CASSPNRDSHYGYTF,TGTGCCAGCTCACCGAACCGGGACAGCCACTATGGCTACACCTTC